This passage covers 5 T cell receptor beta chains from one sample sequenced in a study of blood T cell repertoires in COVID-19. Sequenced by immunoSEQ multiplex PCR; TCRdb stores in-frame clones only, minus some. The table has around 100,000 clones, around 84% seen once. The specimen sequenced was peripheral blood. These receptors came from a human donor in a cohort sampled during active COVID-19.

The sample holds a few counts of this clone. The CDR3 loop is CASSLRPTSHGYTF. In DNA form, the CDR3 reads TGTGCCAGCAGCTTAAGACCGACTAGTCATGGCTACACCTTC. The chain uses TRBV7-9 and TRBJ1-2; D not resolved. CDR3 length equals 14 residues. Between the trimmed V and J ends, which lost 2 bases and 6 bases, there was a span of 13 bases. Germline CDR1 is SEHNR and CDR2 is FQNEAQ (reference sequence).

The genes are TRBV4-3 and TRBJ2-3; D might be TRBD1 (6 bases). From germline, CDR1 is LGHNA and CDR2 YSLEER. CDR3 length equals 17 residues. The V end was cut by 3 bases, the J end by 0 bases, with 16 bases between. The CDR3 nucleotides read TGCGCCAGCAGCCAGACCGCCAGGGGTCCTAGCACAGATACGCAGTATTTT. Protein: CASSQTARGPSTDTQYF.

V and J are TRBV6-5 and TRBJ2-7; TRBD1 matches at 8 bases. The J segment lost 7 bases and the V segment lost 7 bases, leaving 12 bases of the junction unmatched. The CDR3 runs to 14 residues. Per germline, CDR1 MNHEY and CDR2 SVGAGI. Here the CDR3 DNA reads TGTGCCAGCACGCTGGGCAGGGGGCTTGGTGAGCAGTACTTC. Amino acids: CASTLGRGLGEQYF.

The chain links TRBV3-1 (or the pseudogene TRBV3-2) to TRBJ2-7; D is undetermined. The CDR3 loop spans 13 amino acids. Germline values: CDR1 LGHDT, CDR2 YNNKEL (reference sequence). Trimming shortened V by 4 bases and J by 2 bases, and 9 bases separated the two germline ends. CDR3: CASSPYGAYEQYF. The CDR3 DNA follows: TGTGCCAGCAGCCCGTATGGAGCCTACGAGCAGTACTTC.

The CDR3 loop is CASSLSTGGGFGELFF. In DNA, the CDR3 is TGTGCCAGCAGCTTGTCTACAGGGGGCGGATTCGGGGAGCTGTTTTTT. This rearrangement joins TRBV5-6 to TRBJ2-2; TRBD1 agrees at 9 bases. V shed 1 base and J 7 bases; nucleotides not matched to a gene: 8. Germline assignment: CDR1 SGHDT and CDR2 YYEEEE. The CDR3 spans 16 residues.